Shown below are 10 T cell receptor beta chains from a single sample sequenced in a study of post-analysis software for immune sequencing data. Study conclusions and caveats: The study found TRBV5-6, TRBV5-1 and TRBV20-1 among five TRBV segments more frequent in patients than controls.

No antigen has been identified for these receptors. Tagging with unique molecular identifiers was a feature of the TCR beta cDNA libraries. Each CDR3 protein is one row after TCRdb ran MiXCR on the PCR reads. This table has more than 450,000 distinct CDR3 sequences, approximately 34% appearing once. Sample: blood. Receptors originate from a girl aged 2-17 years with multiple sclerosis.

Only a few counts were recorded for this clonotype. J is TRBJ2-3 and V is TRBV6-2 or TRBV6-3; 10 bases are a match to TRBD2. Germline assignment: CDR1 MNHEY and CDR2 SVGEGT. The V and J ends lost 7 bases and 8 bases, in that order; junction bases with no gene match: 15. The CDR3 runs 16 residues. CDR3 amino acids: CASTKTGASGGSTQYF. In nucleotides, the CDR3 is TGTGCCAGCACCAAGACCGGGGCTAGCGGGGGAAGTACGCAGTATTTT.

A word on this clonotype: Germline and junction disagree at one end, which may indicate a read error. The rearrangement joins TRBV7-3 to TRBJ2-1; TRBD1 or TRBD2 may be the D gene (6 bases each). CDR1 is SGHTA and CDR2 is FQGTGA in the germline V gene. CDR3 length equals 13 residues. The CDR3 DNA follows: TGTACCAGCAGGGGTGCGGGGAACAATGAGCAGTTCTTC. This sequence encodes CTSRGAGNNEQFF.

The table lists this clonotype with a count of one. The chain is built from TRBV6-1 and TRBJ2-5, with a weak D call TRBD2 (5 bases). V was shortened by 10 bases and J by 1 base, with 10 bases between the two germline ends. This CDR3 comprises 12 residues. Germline values: CDR1 MNHNS, CDR2 SASEGT. The CDR3 here is CATGLLQETQYF. CDR3 nucleotide sequence: TGTGCCACCGGACTGCTCCAAGAGACCCAGTACTTC.

This clonotype was picked up a small number of times. J is TRBJ2-5 and V is TRBV7-2; possibly TRBD1 or TRBD2 for D (5 bases each). The length of the CDR3 is 16 residues. Trimming pared 1 base from V and 3 bases from J, leaving 15 bases between. CDR1 and CDR2 from the germline V gene are SGHTA and FQGNSA. The CDR3 sequence: CASSLGYFRDEETQYF. The CDR3, as DNA: TGTGCCAGCAGCTTAGGGTACTTCCGGGACGAAGAGACCCAGTACTTC.

The chain uses TRBV5-8 and TRBJ2-2; tentatively, D is TRBD2 (6 bases). Germline V lookup: CDR1 SGHTS, CDR2 YDEGEE. The CDR3 runs to 14 residues. V was trimmed by 3 bases and J by 5 bases, leaving 11 bases between them. The CDR3 coding sequence is TGTGCCAGCAGCTGGGGGGATAAAACCGGGGAGCTGTTTTTT. The encoded protein is CASSWGDKTGELFF.

The chain has TRBV10-3 and TRBJ1-2, with 9 bases that match TRBD1. Germline V gene data show CDR1 as ENHRY and CDR2 as SYGVKD. Germline trimming cut 6 bases from V and 5 bases from J; bases unmatched to any gene: 7. The CDR3 runs 14 residues. The CDR3 is CAIREGQGTYGYTF. DNA for the CDR3: TGTGCCATCAGGGAAGGACAGGGGACGTATGGCTACACCTTC.

This clonotype has only a few counts. The V and J genes are TRBV29-1 and TRBJ1-1; no clear D. Deletions cut 0 bases from V and 8 bases from J, with 13 bases between. The CDR3 is 13 residues long. Looked up from germline, CDR1 is SQVTM and CDR2 is ANQGSEA. CDR3 bases: TGCAGCGTTGAAGATGTACTCGTACAGGAAGCTTTCTTT. This gives the protein CSVEDVLVQEAFF.

This rearrangement joins TRBV18 to TRBJ2-3; D is undetermined. Trimming pared 3 bases from V and 4 bases from J, leaving 11 bases between. CDR1 is KGHSH, CDR2 LQKENI, per germline. This CDR3 contains 14 residues. CDR3 amino acids: CASSPTNGADTQYF. The CDR3 DNA follows: TGTGCCAGCTCACCCACAAATGGCGCAGATACGCAGTATTTT.

The rearrangement links TRBV29-1 to TRBJ1-1, with a tentative D call TRBD1 (6 bases). V was trimmed by 7 bases and J by 4 bases, leaving 16 bases between them. The CDR3 is 13 amino acids. The germline CDR1 and CDR2 sequences are SQVTM and ANQGSEA. CDR3 sequence reads: CSGRSGVGTEAFF. Here the CDR3 DNA reads TGCAGCGGGAGGTCAGGGGTTGGCACTGAAGCTTTCTTT.

Remarks on this clonotype: One end of the junction fails to match germline, which may point to a read error. The V gene is TRBV5-1, the J gene TRBJ1-6, with TRBD1 matching 7 bases. Germline V gene lookup returns CDR1 SGHRS and CDR2 YFSETQ. CDR3 length: 15 residues. CDR3 amino acids: CASSYSGTALSPPHF. The CDR3 DNA reads as TGCGCCAGCAGCTACTCCGGGACAGCGCTTTCTCCCCCCCACTTT.